Below, 15 T cell receptor beta chains from the same sample are listed, as sequenced in a study of T-cell reconstitution after alpha-beta-depleted transplantation in children. TCRbeta library preparation incorporated unique molecular identifiers. TCRdb used MiXCR to reprocess the PCR reads, holding one entry per CDR3 protein. The sample contains about 980,000 distinct CDR3 sequences, roughly 31% of which appear only once. Sample: PBMCs, mostly from graft donor cells, taken 360 days after TCRalphabeta/CD19-depleted stem cell transplant. The source of these receptors is a boy in the first two years of life who had a stem cell transplant for SCID, so the T cells may come from the graft donor.

This clonotype was seen a few times. The chain links TRBV7-9 to TRBJ1-4, with D possibly matching TRBD1 (5 bases). CDR1 is SEHNR and CDR2 is FQNEAQ in the germline V gene (reference sequence). CDR3 size: 13 residues. Trimming left V 5 bases short and J 8 bases short, with 12 bases between. Written as DNA, the CDR3 is TGTGCCAGCAGCGCAGGGAGTCGGGAAAAACTGTTTTTT. Translating gives CASSAGSREKLFF. The variable domain in full, completed from reference TRBV7-9 and TRBJ1-4, reads DTGVSQNPRHKITKRGQNVTFRCDPISEHNRLYWYRQTLGQGPEFLTYFQNEAQLEKSRLLSDRFSAERPKGSFSTLEIQRTEQGDSAMYLCASSAGSREKLFFGSGTQLSVL.

V is TRBV12-3 or TRBV12-4 and J is TRBJ2-7; D unclear. CDR3 length: 15 residues. The V and J ends lost 6 bases and 2 bases respectively, with 17 bases between them. The CDR3 region has the DNA TGTGCCAGCAGCCGCGGTTTATACCCTCCCTACGAGCAGTACTTC. It codes for CASSRGLYPPYEQYF.

The chain combines TRBV27 with TRBJ2-1; 7 bases fit TRBD2. V lost 3 bases, J lost 10 bases, and 6 bases stayed unmatched. Germline V gene lookup returns CDR1 MNHEY and CDR2 SMNVEV (reference sequence). This CDR3 contains 13 residues. The CDR3 DNA reads as TGTGCCAGCAGTTTCGGGGGGAGGGGAGAGCAGTTCTTC. This translates into CASSFGGRGEQFF.

The chain has TRBV5-1 and TRBJ2-7; 7 bases line up with TRBD1. The junction had 16 bases not matched to a gene; V was cut back by 1 base and J by 9 bases. Per germline, CDR1 SGHRS and CDR2 YFSETQ. The CDR3 consists of 16 residues. This CDR3 is CASSLFGGQGGSGQYF. DNA of the CDR3: TGCGCCAGCAGCTTGTTTGGAGGACAAGGGGGCTCGGGGCAGTACTTC.

This clonotype was counted only a few times. The CDR3 bases are TGTGCCAGCGGGCGGGGGAAAGAGACCCAGTACTTC. Residues: CASGRGKETQYF. This chain links TRBV6-5 with TRBJ2-5, with 7 bases identical to TRBD2. The CDR3 has 12 residues. V shed 8 bases and J 3 bases; nucleotides not matched to a gene: 3. CDR1 and CDR2 (germline): MNHEY, SVGAGI.

This clonotype showed up just a few times. V gene TRBV7-9 combines with J gene TRBJ2-7, with D perhaps being TRBD1 or TRBD2 (6 bases each). Trimming removed 1 base at V and 3 bases at J, with 10 bases between. This CDR3 spans 14 amino acids. CDR1 SEHNR and CDR2 FQNEAQ come from the germline V gene (reference sequence). The CDR3 spells CASSLDGGGYEQYF. CDR3 coding DNA: TGTGCCAGCAGCTTAGATGGAGGGGGCTACGAGCAGTACTTC. Based on the CDR3 plus reference TRBV7-9 and TRBJ2-7, the full variable domain is DTGVSQNPRHKITKRGQNVTFRCDPISEHNRLYWYRQTLGQGPEFLTYFQNEAQLEKSRLLSDRFSAERPKGSFSTLEIQRTEQGDSAMYLCASSLDGGGYEQYFGPGTRLTVT.

The chain employs TRBV12-3 or TRBV12-4 and TRBJ1-5; the D is unclear. V was cut by 1 base and J by 3 bases, with 10 bases left in between. This CDR3 comprises 15 residues. As DNA, the CDR3 is TGTGCCAGCAGTTTAGGGGATGGGGACAATCAGCCCCAGCATTTT. Protein: CASSLGDGDNQPQHF.

This clonotype was seen a handful of times. The chain employs TRBV28 and TRBJ2-3; D gene unclear. The CDR3 has 14 residues. The V end lost 6 bases, the J end lost 6 bases, and 16 bases lay between the germline ends. CDR1 is MDHEN and CDR2 is SYDVKM in the germline V gene. The CDR3 sequence: CASRDPGPRDTQYF. The CDR3 nucleotides are TGTGCCAGCAGGGATCCCGGGCCAAGGGATACGCAGTATTTT.

The gene calls are TRBV20-1 and TRBJ2-1; D is unclear. CDR3 length equals 14 residues. In germline, CDR1 is DFQATT, CDR2 SNEGSKA (reference sequence). V was cut by 0 bases and J by 6 bases, with 12 bases left in between. In DNA form, the CDR3 reads TGCAGTGCTAGAGATCGTATGCTCCCCAATGAGCAGTTCTTC. As protein: CSARDRMLPNEQFF.

This sequence joins TRBV7-8 and TRBJ2-1, with TRBD2 identical over 10 bases. The CDR3 totals 19 residues. V dropped 5 bases and J dropped 0; count of bases not matched to a gene: 13. From germline, CDR1 is SGHVS and CDR2 FQNEAQ. The chain's CDR3 is CASSHKASGGRSSYNEQFF. In DNA, the CDR3 is TGTGCCAGCAGCCATAAAGCTAGCGGGGGTCGGAGCTCCTACAATGAGCAGTTCTTC.

This clonotype turned up a few times. The V and J genes are TRBV18 and TRBJ2-3; 9 positions match TRBD1. The CDR3 is 18 amino acids. V lost 0 bases, J lost 3 bases, and 10 bases stayed unmatched. Germline loops: CDR1 KGHSH, CDR2 LQKENI. The CDR3 is CASSPPRDRDYRTDTQYF. The CDR3 DNA reads TGTGCCAGCTCACCACCAAGGGACAGGGATTACCGTACAGATACGCAGTATTTT. The whole variable domain, filled in from reference TRBV18 and TRBJ2-3, reads NAGVMQNPRHLVRRRGQEARLRCSPMKGHSHVYWYRQLPEEGLKFMVYLQKENIIDESGMPKERFSAEFPKEGPSILRIQQVVRGDSAAYFCASSPPRDRDYRTDTQYFGPGTRLTVL.

This clonotype was picked up a small number of times. This sequence joins TRBV9 and TRBJ2-5; D uncertain. There are 15 residues in the CDR3. The V end was cut by 0 bases, the J end by 1 base, with 10 bases between. The germline V gene has CDR1 SGDLS and CDR2 YYNGEE. This chain's CDR3 is CASSVGIGPQETQYF. Written as DNA, the CDR3 is TGTGCCAGCAGCGTAGGGATTGGACCCCAAGAGACCCAGTACTTC.

This clonotype was found a few times. The rearrangement uses TRBV28 and TRBJ2-3; unclear D gene. From germline, CDR1 is MDHEN and CDR2 SYDVKM. The CDR3 contains 15 residues. Trimming left V 6 bases short and J 8 bases short, with 21 bases between. CDR3 in amino acids: CASRGLRGRKLTQYF. CDR3 nucleotide sequence: TGTGCCAGCAGAGGTTTACGTGGACGAAAGCTTACGCAGTATTTT. The full variable domain, in which reference TRBV28 and TRBJ2-3 provide the parts outside the CDR3, is DVKVTQSSRYLVKRTGEKVFLECVQDMDHENMFWYRQDPGLGLRLIYFSYDVKMKEKGDIPEGYSVSREKKERFSLILESASTNQTSMYLCASRGLRGRKLTQYFGPGTRLTVL.

The table lists this clonotype with a count of one. The chain carries TRBV24-1 and TRBJ2-5; D could derive from TRBD1 or TRBD2 (5 bases each). Germline lookup yields CDR1 KGHDR and CDR2 SFDVKD. Trimming stripped 3 bases from V and 7 bases from J, with 26 bases between. The CDR3 consists of 18 residues. CDR3 nucleotide sequence: TGTGCCACCAGTGATCGGATTGGGGGAGCAGGCCAAGCCGGGACCCAGTACTTC. Translated, it gives CATSDRIGGAGQAGTQYF.

This chain joins TRBV5-1 and TRBJ2-1; 12 positions match TRBD2. Trimming took 1 base from V and 8 from J; bases not matched to a gene: 10. CDR1 is SGHRS and CDR2 is YFSETQ in the germline V gene. There are 17 residues in the CDR3. The CDR3 DNA is TGCGCCAGCAGCTTGACCTCGCTAGCGGGGGGGCTGGATGAGCAGTTCTTC. Translated: CASSLTSLAGGLDEQFF.